This T cell receptor beta chain was sequenced for a study of CXCR3-negative and CXCR3-positive naive CD8 T cells. Study conclusions and caveats: The authors found comparable surface CD5 between naive subsets and inferred TCR strength from TRB CDR3 properties.

With respect to this clonotype: The antigen is not known.

Germline V CDR1 and CDR2: MNHEY, SMNVEV (reference sequence). The CDR3 extends over 18 amino acids. UMI-labeled TRB cDNA libraries were prepared by 5' RACE. Using the 5' RACE reads, TCRdb records one entry per CDR3 protein without DNA. The sample's table shows 40,000 to 50,000 distinct CDR3 sequences. Sequenced material: naive CXCR3- CD8+ T cells from blood. Subset defined: CD45RO-CCR7+CD27+CD95- naive CD8+ T cells lacking CXCR3 (TNR3-). The receptor was isolated from a human donor in good health. Some clones in this sample may be carry-over from other donors' samples. This rearrangement joins TRBV27 to TRBJ2-7; TCRdb designates TRBD1, a call that cannot be tested without DNA. The CDR3 protein is CASSGPRGRTYYTYEQYF.